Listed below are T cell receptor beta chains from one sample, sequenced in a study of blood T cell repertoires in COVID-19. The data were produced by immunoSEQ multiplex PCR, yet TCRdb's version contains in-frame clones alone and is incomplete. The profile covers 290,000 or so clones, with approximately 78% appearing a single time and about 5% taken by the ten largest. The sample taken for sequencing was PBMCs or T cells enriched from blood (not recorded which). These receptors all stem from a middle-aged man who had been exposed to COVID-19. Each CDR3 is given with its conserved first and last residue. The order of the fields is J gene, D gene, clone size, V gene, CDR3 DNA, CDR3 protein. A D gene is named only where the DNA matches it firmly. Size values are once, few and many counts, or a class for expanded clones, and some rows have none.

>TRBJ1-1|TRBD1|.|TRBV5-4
TGTGCCAGCAGCTTGGCCACAGGGGTTCAAACTGAAGCTTTCTTT
CASSLATGVQTEAFF
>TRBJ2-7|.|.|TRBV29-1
TGCAGCGTTGAAGGGAGATCTAGGGAGCAGTACTTC
CSVEGRSREQYF
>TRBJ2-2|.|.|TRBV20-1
TGCAGTGCTGGAGAGAGTGGTGGGCTGTTTTTT
CSAGESGGLFF
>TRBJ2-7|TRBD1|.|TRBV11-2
TGTGTCAGCAGCCAAACAACGACAGGGTACGAGCAGTACTTC
CVSSQTTTGYEQYF
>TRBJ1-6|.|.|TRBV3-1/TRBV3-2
TGTGCCAGCAGCCAAGCGGTACCAGGGACAACTAAGGCTTCACCCCTCCACTTT
CASSQAVPGTTKASPLHF
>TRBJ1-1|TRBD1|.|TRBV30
TGTGCCTGGAGTGGGGGACAGGGGGTGAACACTGAAGCTTTCTTT
CAWSGGQGVNTEAFF
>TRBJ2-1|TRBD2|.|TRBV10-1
TGCGCCAGCAGTGGCGGGAGTAGCAACAATGAGCAGTTCTTC
CASSGGSSNNEQFF
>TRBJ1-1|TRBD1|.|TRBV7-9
TGTGCCAGCAGCACGCTGACAGGGACGAACACTGAAGCTTTCTTT
CASSTLTGTNTEAFF
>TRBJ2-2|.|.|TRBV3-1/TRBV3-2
TGTGCCAGCAGCCAATCGTCTCGAGCCGGGGAGCTGTTTTTT
CASSQSSRAGELFF
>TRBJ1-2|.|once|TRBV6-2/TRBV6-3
TGTGCCAGCAGTTACTCGATGGGGGGGGTGTACTACACCTTC
CASSYSMGGVYYTF
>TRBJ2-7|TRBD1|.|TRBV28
TGTGCCAGCAGTTTACCGGGACAGTTCTTCTTC
CASSLPGQFFF
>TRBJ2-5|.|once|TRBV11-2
TGTGCCAGCAGCTTAAACAGGGCAGAGACCCAGTACTTC
CASSLNRAETQYF
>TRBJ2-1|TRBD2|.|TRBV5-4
TGTGCCAGCAGCGCAACGGGACTAGCGGGGATCAATGAGCAGTTCTTC
CASSATGLAGINEQFF
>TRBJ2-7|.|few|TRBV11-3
TGTGCCAGCAGTCAGGGGGGGACTAGGTTCTACGAGCAGTACTTC
CASSQGGTRFYEQYF
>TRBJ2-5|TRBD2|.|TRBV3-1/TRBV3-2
TGTGCCAGCAGCCAAGCTTTCCGGGAGGCGGAGACCCAGTACTTC
CASSQAFREAETQYF
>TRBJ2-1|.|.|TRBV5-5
TGTGCCAGCAGCCAGACATCGAGCTCCTACAATGAGCAGTTCTTC
CASSQTSSSYNEQFF
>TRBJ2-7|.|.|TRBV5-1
TGCGCCAGCACTCTAGGCGGAAGCTCCTACGAGCAGTACTTC
CASTLGGSSYEQYF
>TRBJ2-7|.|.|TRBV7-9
TGTGCCAGCAGCTTATCTGCTAAAGACTACGAGCAGTACTTC
CASSLSAKDYEQYF
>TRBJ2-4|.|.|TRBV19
TGTGCCAGTAGTGGACAGTTCCTAGCCAAAAACATTCAGTACTTC
CASSGQFLAKNIQYF
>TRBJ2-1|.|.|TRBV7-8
TGTGCCAGCAGCTTTTTTAGCACCTACAATGAGCAGTTCTTC
CASSFFSTYNEQFF
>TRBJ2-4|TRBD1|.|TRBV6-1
TGTGCCAGCAGTGTCGGGGTTGGGACAGGGAAAGCGGTTCAGTACTTC
CASSVGVGTGKAVQYF
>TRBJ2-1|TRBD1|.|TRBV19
TGTGCCAGTAGTATATCCGACAGGGAACAGTTCTTC
CASSISDREQFF
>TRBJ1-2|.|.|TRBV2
TGTGCCAGCAGTGAGAGGGTATCGGGAGGCTACACCTTC
CASSERVSGGYTF
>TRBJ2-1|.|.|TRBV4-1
TGCGCCAGCAGCCAGCTCAGACTAAACGGATACAATGAGCAGTTCTTC
CASSQLRLNGYNEQFF
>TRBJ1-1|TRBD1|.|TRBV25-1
TGTGCCAGCGGACAGGGGGCGACCCAAGCTTTCTTT
CASGQGATQAFF
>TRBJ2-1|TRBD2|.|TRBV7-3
TGTGCCAGCAGGAGCGGGATGAGCTCCTACAATGAGCAGTTCTTC
CASRSGMSSYNEQFF
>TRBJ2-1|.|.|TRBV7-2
TGTGCCAGCAGCCCGAGACCCGGGACTTTCCACGGTGAGCAGTTCTTC
CASSPRPGTFHGEQFF
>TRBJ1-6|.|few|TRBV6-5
TGTGCCAGCAGTTACGGTTTGAGTAAGAGGTCCCTCCACTTT
CASSYGLSKRSLHF
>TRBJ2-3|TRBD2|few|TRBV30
TGTGCCTGGAGAGTAGCGGGGACCTCGAAAGATACGCAGTATTTT
CAWRVAGTSKDTQYF